Each of the 28 T cell receptor beta chains below was sequenced from the same sample in a study of blood T cell repertoires in COVID-19. The assay was immunoSEQ multiplex PCR, and TCRdb's table has in-frame clones only and misses some. This table holds more than 35,000 clones, around 87% found once. The source material was peripheral blood. Receptors were obtained from a man aged 25 to 40 with active or convalescent COVID-19.

The CDR3 reads CASGDRGFSNQPQHF. In DNA, the CDR3 is TGTGCCAGCGGCGACAGGGGATTTAGCAATCAGCCCCAGCATTTT. The chain uses TRBV6-5 and TRBJ1-5; 8 bases are a match to TRBD1. The CDR3 totals 15 residues. Germline assignment: CDR1 MNHEY and CDR2 SVGAGI. J lost 0 bases, V lost 8 bases, and 6 bases had no gene match.

This clone appeared once. The chain recombines TRBV27 with TRBJ1-1, with TRBD1 matching 9 bases. This CDR3 is built from 14 residues. The trim removed 2 bases at V and 7 bases at J, leaving 5 bases unmatched. CDR1 and CDR2 (germline): MNHEY, SMNVEV (reference sequence). CDR3 in DNA: TGTGCCAGCAGTTTACCTGGACAGGGGAGTGAAGCTTTCTTT. Encoded protein: CASSLPGQGSEAFF.

CDR3 residues: CASRWAGPGADTQYF. CDR3 coding DNA: TGTGCCAGCAGGTGGGCGGGCCCCGGCGCAGATACGCAGTATTTT. The V and J genes are TRBV11-1 and TRBJ2-3, with D maybe TRBD2 (5 bases). This CDR3 has 15 amino acids. Germline loops: CDR1 SGHAT, CDR2 FQDESV (reference sequence). Trimming pared 6 bases from V and 4 bases from J, leaving 17 bases between.

As DNA, the CDR3 is TGTGCCAGTCGATGGAGCTCTGGAAACACCATATATTTT. Protein sequence: CASRWSSGNTIYF. The chain employs TRBV19 and TRBJ1-3, with D hard to call. Trimming took off 8 bases at V and 0 bases at J, with 8 bases between the two ends. In germline, CDR1 is LNHDA, CDR2 SQIVND (reference sequence). The CDR3 has 13 residues.

By sample share, this clone is medium-sized. The chain is built from TRBV29-1 and TRBJ1-2; 7 nucleotides agree with TRBD1. Unmatched junction bases numbered 10, after V lost 3 bases and J lost 9 bases. The CDR3 loop spans 13 amino acids. Germline CDR1 reads SQVTM; CDR2 reads ANQGSEA. The CDR3 spells CSVDKTGTASYTF. As DNA, the CDR3 is TGCAGCGTTGACAAGACCGGGACAGCAAGCTACACCTTC.

The V gene is TRBV7-6, the J gene TRBJ2-3; D possibly corresponds to TRBD2 (6 bases). Per the germline V gene, CDR1 is SGHVS and CDR2 is FNYEAQ. The CDR3 runs to 15 residues. The ends were cut back, 0 bases at V and 2 bases at J, with 9 bases in the middle. The CDR3 sequence is CASSLAGGSTDTQYF. The CDR3 bases are TGTGCCAGCAGCTTAGCGGGGGGTTCCACAGATACGCAGTATTTT.

The V call is TRBV9, the J call TRBJ2-2, with TRBD2 matching over 8 bases. The CDR3 totals 16 residues. The germline V gene encodes CDR1 SGDLS and CDR2 YYNGEE. Trimming removed 0 bases from V and 3 bases from J; junction bases left unmatched: 4. The CDR3 DNA is TGTGCCAGCAGCGTAGACAGCGGGAGATACACCGGGGAGCTGTTTTTT. It encodes CASSVDSGRYTGELFF.

The chain carries TRBV5-5 and TRBJ2-7, with 12 bases lining up with TRBD1. Losses at the gene ends were 6 bases for V and 4 bases for J; bases not matched to a gene: 8. Germline-derived CDR1 and CDR2 are SGHKS and YYEKEE (reference sequence). The CDR3 covers 15 residues. As DNA, the CDR3 is TGTGCCAGCAAACCGGGACAGGGGGCCGGGTACGAGCAGTACTTC. Protein sequence: CASKPGQGAGYEQYF.

This clone was recorded once. Germline is not matched at one junction end, which may reflect a read error. The chain combines TRBV7-7 with TRBJ2-3; 7 bases fit TRBD1. The CDR3 has 15 residues. Germline V gene data show CDR1 as SSHAT and CDR2 as FNYEAQ (reference sequence). The CDR3 loop is CASSLRQGRTDTQYF. The CDR3 DNA reads TGTGCTAGCAGCTTAAGACAGGGCCGCACAGATACGCAGTATTTT.

J is TRBJ2-5 and V is TRBV6-5; TRBD1 is a possible D gene (5 bases). Germline CDR1 reads MNHEY; CDR2 reads SVGAGI. This CDR3 comprises 14 residues. V was pared by 2 bases and J by 5 bases, with 12 bases between. The CDR3 sequence is CASSYGGHGETQYF. The CDR3 coding sequence is TGTGCCAGCAGTTACGGCGGACACGGGGAGACCCAGTACTTC.

The chain combines TRBV7-3 with TRBJ2-3; D not resolved. Germline V gives CDR1 SGHTA, CDR2 FQGTGA. V was pared by 5 bases and J by 0 bases, with 9 bases between. The CDR3 loop spans 14 amino acids. The CDR3 spells CASSLEPSTDTQYF. The CDR3 DNA sequence: TGTGCCAGCAGCCTAGAACCTAGCACAGATACGCAGTATTTT.

The chain combines TRBV7-2 with TRBJ2-1, with 8 bases matching TRBD2. This CDR3 has 16 residues. V shed 3 bases and J 3 bases; nucleotides not matched to a gene: 7. Germline assignment: CDR1 SGHTA and CDR2 FQGNSA. Here the CDR3 reads CASSFHGRAIYNEQFF. CDR3 nucleotide sequence: TGTGCCAGCAGCTTTCACGGGAGGGCGATCTACAATGAGCAGTTCTTC.

The chain links TRBV5-1 to TRBJ2-1, with 14 bases fitting TRBD2. V lost 4 bases to trimming and J lost 9 bases; unmatched junction nucleotides: 12. The CDR3 is made up of 17 amino acids. Per the germline V gene, CDR1 is SGHRS and CDR2 is YFSETQ. CDR3 DNA: TGCGCCAGCAGCCCCCGGACTAGCGGGAGGCCCTGGGGTGAGCAGTTCTTC. It is translated as CASSPRTSGRPWGEQFF.

This clone has a handful of counts. This sequence joins TRBV4-1 and TRBJ2-7; 8 bases align to TRBD1. Germline-derived CDR1 and CDR2 are MGHRA and YSYEKL. The CDR3 totals 14 residues. Trimming cost V 4 bases and J 3 bases; bases outside gene matches: 5. This chain's CDR3 is CASSPGQGVYEQYF. DNA for the CDR3: TGCGCCAGCAGCCCCGGACAGGGAGTCTACGAGCAGTACTTC.

V gene TRBV3-1 (or the pseudogene TRBV3-2) combines with J gene TRBJ2-2; D is perhaps TRBD1 (6 bases). The CDR3 covers 17 residues. Trimming pared 4 bases from V and 3 bases from J, leaving 18 bases between. Germline V gene data show CDR1 as LGHDT and CDR2 as YNNKEL (reference sequence). The CDR3 reads CASSPRQAAPDTGELFF. The CDR3 bases are TGTGCCAGCAGCCCACGACAGGCGGCCCCGGACACCGGGGAGCTGTTTTTT.

V gene TRBV5-5 combines with J gene TRBJ1-5; D may be TRBD1 (5 bases). Germline assignment: CDR1 SGHKS and CDR2 YYEKEE (reference sequence). This CDR3 is built from 13 residues. The germline V and J ends were trimmed by 4 bases and 5 bases, with 10 bases remaining between them. Here the CDR3 reads CASSGGTYQPQHF. CDR3 DNA: TGTGCCAGCAGCGGGGGGACCTATCAGCCCCAGCATTTT. Full variable domain (outside the CDR3, taken from reference TRBV5-5 and TRBJ1-5): DAGVTQSPTHLIKTRGQQVTLRCSPISGHKSVSWYQQVLGQGPQFIFQYYEKEERGRGNFPDRFSARQFPNYSSELNVNALLLGDSALYLCASSGGTYQPQHFGDGTRLSIL.

This clone was found a few times. The rearrangement uses TRBV18 and TRBJ1-2; TRBD1 matches at 11 bases. The CDR3 covers 13 residues. Germline-derived CDR1 and CDR2 are KGHSH and LQKENI. V lost 4 bases, J lost 8 bases, and 3 bases stayed unmatched. The CDR3 is CASSRTGGGGYTF. The CDR3 nucleotides read TGTGCCAGCTCACGGACAGGGGGCGGCGGCTACACCTTC.

This chain links TRBV24-1 with TRBJ2-1; 8 nucleotides match TRBD1. The length of the CDR3 is 13 residues. CDR1 is KGHDR, CDR2 SFDVKD, per germline. J was trimmed by 3 bases and V by 8 bases; bases with no gene match: 2. The CDR3 nucleotides read TGTGCCACCACCGGACAGGGCTACAATGAGCAGTTCTTC. The encoded protein is CATTGQGYNEQFF.

CDR3 DNA: TGTGCCAGCAGTGCACGGGGACTAGCGGGAGGGTGGAACACCGGGGAGCTGTTTTTT. This sequence encodes CASSARGLAGGWNTGELFF. This rearrangement joins TRBV2 to TRBJ2-2; 16 positions match TRBD2. The ends lost 4 bases at V and 1 base at J; junction bases unmatched: 6. Germline values: CDR1 SNHLY, CDR2 FYNNEI. The CDR3 has 19 residues. Full variable domain (outside the CDR3, taken from reference TRBV2 and TRBJ2-2): EPEVTQTPSHQVTQMGQEVILRCVPISNHLYFYWYRQILGQKVEFLVSFYNNEISEKSEIFDDQFSVERPDGSNFTLKIRSTKLEDSAMYFCASSARGLAGGWNTGELFFGEGSRLTVL.

V and J are TRBV5-4 and TRBJ2-1; 7 bases are a match to TRBD2. The CDR3 totals 13 residues. With 5 bases clipped from V and 2 bases from J, the junction kept 1 base outside the gene matches. Germline lookup yields CDR1 SGHNT and CDR2 YYREEE (reference sequence). CDR3 sequence reads: CASRGTTYNEQFF. CDR3 coding DNA: TGTGCCAGCAGAGGGACTACCTACAATGAGCAGTTCTTC. Variable domain in full (rest from reference TRBV5-4 and TRBJ2-1): ETGVTQSPTHLIKTRGQQVTLRCSSQSGHNTVSWYQQALGQGPQFIFQYYREEENGRGNFPPRFSGLQFPNYSSELNVNALELDDSALYLCASRGTTYNEQFFGPGTRLTVL.

The chain links TRBV2 to TRBJ2-3; 7 bases line up with TRBD2. The CDR3 covers 15 residues. V lost 3 bases to trimming and J lost 1 base; unmatched junction nucleotides: 4. Germline CDR1 SNHLY, CDR2 FYNNEI. The CDR3 loop is CASSEGGGRTDTQYF. The CDR3 nucleotides read TGTGCCAGCAGTGAGGGGGGAGGGCGCACAGATACGCAGTATTTT.

The CDR3 DNA reads TGTGCCAGCAGCCAAGAAGGGACAGGGAATCAGCCCCAGCATTTT. Translated: CASSQEGTGNQPQHF. The rearrangement joins TRBV3-1 (or the pseudogene TRBV3-2) to TRBJ1-5; 9 bases fit TRBD1. Germline V gives CDR1 LGHDT, CDR2 YNNKEL (reference sequence). This CDR3 comprises 15 residues. The V and J ends lost 0 bases and 4 bases, in that order; junction bases with no gene match: 1.

The chain couples TRBV18 to TRBJ1-5, with D unresolved. Germline loops: CDR1 KGHSH, CDR2 LQKENI. V was clipped by 5 bases and J by 0 bases, with 14 bases between them. CDR3 length: 16 residues. This chain's CDR3 is CASSSLQRDSNQPQHF. In DNA form, the CDR3 reads TGTGCCAGCTCATCCCTACAGAGAGATAGCAATCAGCCCCAGCATTTT.

V usage is TRBV27 and J usage is TRBJ1-2; D not resolved. Looked up from germline, CDR1 is MNHEY and CDR2 is SMNVEV (reference sequence). This CDR3 spans 14 amino acids. V lost 2 bases and J 5 bases, leaving 12 bases between the germline ends. The CDR3 loop reads CASSLTGIGYGYTF. CDR3 nucleotides: TGTGCCAGCAGTTTAACGGGTATCGGGTATGGCTACACCTTC.

The chain carries TRBV2 and TRBJ2-1, with a weak D call TRBD2 (5 bases). The CDR3 is 13 amino acids. Trimming took 7 bases from V and 2 from J, leaving 9 bases between them. Germline CDR1 is SNHLY and CDR2 is FYNNEI. CDR3 nucleotides: TGTGCCAGCAAAAGCGGCACCTACAATGAGCAGTTCTTC. Translating it yields CASKSGTYNEQFF. Variable domain in full (rest from reference TRBV2 and TRBJ2-1): EPEVTQTPSHQVTQMGQEVILRCVPISNHLYFYWYRQILGQKVEFLVSFYNNEISEKSEIFDDQFSVERPDGSNFTLKIRSTKLEDSAMYFCASKSGTYNEQFFGPGTRLTVL.

J is TRBJ1-1 and V is TRBV12-3 or TRBV12-4; D not resolved. The CDR3 spans 13 residues. V was cut by 6 bases and J by 7 bases, with 15 bases left in between. This CDR3 is CASSINGMSEAFF. The CDR3 region has the DNA TGTGCCAGCAGCATCAACGGGATGAGTGAAGCTTTCTTT.

CDR3 sequence (DNA): TGCAGTGCATCACAGGGGGCTGAAGCTTTCTTT. Its protein is CSASQGAEAFF. V usage is TRBV20-1 and J usage is TRBJ1-1; 8 bases agree with TRBD1. The CDR3 has 11 residues. V dropped 6 bases and J dropped 6; count of bases not matched to a gene: 3. Germline CDR1 is DFQATT and CDR2 is SNEGSKA (reference sequence).

The gene calls are TRBV2 and TRBJ1-2; D perhaps matches TRBD1 (6 bases). This CDR3 is 14 amino acids long. V lost 6 bases to trimming and J lost 5 bases, with 16 bases between them. CDR1 is SNHLY, CDR2 FYNNEI, per germline. The CDR3 region is CASREMGARYGYTF. CDR3 DNA: TGTGCCAGCAGGGAAATGGGGGCCAGGTATGGCTACACCTTC.